Described below is a single T cell receptor (beta chain) sequence and its context. PCR involved 60 Vbeta and 13 Jbeta primers. TCRdb's table, derived via immunoSEQ multiplex PCR, lists solely in-frame clones and lacks some. This table holds around 100,000 clones, less than 80% found once. The data were taken from a study of cytomegalovirus exposure and HLA in healthy donors. Between the trimmed V and J ends, which lost 6 bases and 0 bases, there was a span of 8 bases. CDR3 length: 13 amino acids. Germline CDR1 reads SNHLY; CDR2 reads FYNNEI. This clonotype was sampled from a young man in good health and CMV-seronegative. The sequenced sample was PBMCs. The V call is TRBV2, the J call TRBJ1-2; no clear D. CDR3 sequence reads: CASRVYTNYGYTF. CDR3 sequence (DNA): TGTGCCAGCAGGGTGTACACTAACTATGGCTACACCTTC.